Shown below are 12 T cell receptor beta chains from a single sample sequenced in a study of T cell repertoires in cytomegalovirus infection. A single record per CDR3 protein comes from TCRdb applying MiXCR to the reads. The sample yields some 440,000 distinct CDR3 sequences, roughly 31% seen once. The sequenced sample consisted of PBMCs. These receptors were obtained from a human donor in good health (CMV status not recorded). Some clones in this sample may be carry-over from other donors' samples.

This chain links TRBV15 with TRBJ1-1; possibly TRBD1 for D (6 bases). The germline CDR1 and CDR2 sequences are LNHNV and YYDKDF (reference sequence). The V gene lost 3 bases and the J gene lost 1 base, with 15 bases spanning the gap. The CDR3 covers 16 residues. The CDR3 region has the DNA TGTGCCACCAGCAGTAAAAAACAGGACAGGAACACTGAAGCTTTCTTT. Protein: CATSSKKQDRNTEAFF.

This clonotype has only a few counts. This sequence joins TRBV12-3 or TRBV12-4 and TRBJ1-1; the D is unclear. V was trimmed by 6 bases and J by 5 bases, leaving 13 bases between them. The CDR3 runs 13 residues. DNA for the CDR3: TGTGCCAGCAGCAAGGTCAGGAGAACTGAAGCTTTCTTT. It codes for CASSKVRRTEAFF.

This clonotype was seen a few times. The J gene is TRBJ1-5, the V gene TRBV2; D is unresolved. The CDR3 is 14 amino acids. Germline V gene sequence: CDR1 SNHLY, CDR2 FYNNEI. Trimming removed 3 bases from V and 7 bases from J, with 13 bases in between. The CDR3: CASSDRASWQPQHF. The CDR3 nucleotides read TGTGCCAGCAGTGACCGGGCCTCGTGGCAGCCCCAGCATTTT.

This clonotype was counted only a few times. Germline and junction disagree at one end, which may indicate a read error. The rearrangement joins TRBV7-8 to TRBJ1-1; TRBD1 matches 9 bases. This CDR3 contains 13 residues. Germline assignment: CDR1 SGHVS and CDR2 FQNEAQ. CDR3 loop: CSSSLDRGTESFF. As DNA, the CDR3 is TGTTCCAGCAGCTTGGACAGGGGAACTGAATCCTTCTTT.

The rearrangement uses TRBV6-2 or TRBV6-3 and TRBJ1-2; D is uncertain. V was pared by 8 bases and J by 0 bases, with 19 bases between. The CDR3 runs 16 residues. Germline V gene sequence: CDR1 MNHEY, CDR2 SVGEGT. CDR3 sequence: CASRFGQAQANYGYTF. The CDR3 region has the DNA TGTGCCAGCCGATTTGGGCAGGCCCAAGCTAACTATGGCTACACCTTC.

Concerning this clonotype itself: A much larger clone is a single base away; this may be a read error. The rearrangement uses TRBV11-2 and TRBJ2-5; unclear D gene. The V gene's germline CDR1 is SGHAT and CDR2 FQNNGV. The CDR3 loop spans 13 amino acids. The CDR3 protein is CASSRGSQDTQYF. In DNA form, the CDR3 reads TGTGCCAGCAGCCGAGGCAGCCAAGATACCCAGTACTTC.

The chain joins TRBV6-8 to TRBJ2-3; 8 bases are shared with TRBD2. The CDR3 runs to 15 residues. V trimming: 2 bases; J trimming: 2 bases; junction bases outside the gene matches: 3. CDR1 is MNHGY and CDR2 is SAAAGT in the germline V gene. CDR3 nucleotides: TGTGCCAGCAGTTACGGCGGGGGGTCCACAGATACGCAGTATTTT. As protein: CASSYGGGSTDTQYF.

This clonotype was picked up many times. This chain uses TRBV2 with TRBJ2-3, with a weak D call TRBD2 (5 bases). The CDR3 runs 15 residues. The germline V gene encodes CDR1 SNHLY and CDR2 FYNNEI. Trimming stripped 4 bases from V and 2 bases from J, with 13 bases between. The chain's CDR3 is CASSVRGSYTDTQYF. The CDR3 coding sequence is TGTGCCAGCAGTGTTCGGGGATCTTACACAGATACGCAGTATTTT.

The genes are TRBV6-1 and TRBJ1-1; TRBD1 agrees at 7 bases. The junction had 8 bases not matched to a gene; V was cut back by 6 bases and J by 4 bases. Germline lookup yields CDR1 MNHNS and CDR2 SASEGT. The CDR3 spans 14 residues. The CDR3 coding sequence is TGTGCCAGCAGATATCAGGGGGTTAGCACTGAAGCTTTCTTT. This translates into CASRYQGVSTEAFF.

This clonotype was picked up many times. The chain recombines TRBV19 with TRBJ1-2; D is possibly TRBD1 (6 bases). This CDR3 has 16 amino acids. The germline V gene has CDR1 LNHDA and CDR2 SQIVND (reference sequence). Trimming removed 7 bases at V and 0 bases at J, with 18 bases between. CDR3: CASNPDRSSSNYGYTF. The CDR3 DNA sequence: TGTGCCAGTAACCCCGACAGGTCTTCTTCTAACTATGGCTACACCTTC.

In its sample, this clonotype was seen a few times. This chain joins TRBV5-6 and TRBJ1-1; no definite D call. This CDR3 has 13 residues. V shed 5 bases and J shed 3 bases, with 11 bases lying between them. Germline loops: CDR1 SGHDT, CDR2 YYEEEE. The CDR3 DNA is TGTGCCAGCAGTCCGATTGGGCACACTGAAGCTTTCTTT. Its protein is CASSPIGHTEAFF.

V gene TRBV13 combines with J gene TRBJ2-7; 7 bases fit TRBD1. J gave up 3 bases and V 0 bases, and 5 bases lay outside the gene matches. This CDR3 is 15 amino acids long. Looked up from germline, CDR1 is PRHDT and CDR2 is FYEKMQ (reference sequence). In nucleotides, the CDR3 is TGTGCCAGCAGCTTAGGGGACAGGACGTACTACGAGCAGTACTTC. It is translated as CASSLGDRTYYEQYF.